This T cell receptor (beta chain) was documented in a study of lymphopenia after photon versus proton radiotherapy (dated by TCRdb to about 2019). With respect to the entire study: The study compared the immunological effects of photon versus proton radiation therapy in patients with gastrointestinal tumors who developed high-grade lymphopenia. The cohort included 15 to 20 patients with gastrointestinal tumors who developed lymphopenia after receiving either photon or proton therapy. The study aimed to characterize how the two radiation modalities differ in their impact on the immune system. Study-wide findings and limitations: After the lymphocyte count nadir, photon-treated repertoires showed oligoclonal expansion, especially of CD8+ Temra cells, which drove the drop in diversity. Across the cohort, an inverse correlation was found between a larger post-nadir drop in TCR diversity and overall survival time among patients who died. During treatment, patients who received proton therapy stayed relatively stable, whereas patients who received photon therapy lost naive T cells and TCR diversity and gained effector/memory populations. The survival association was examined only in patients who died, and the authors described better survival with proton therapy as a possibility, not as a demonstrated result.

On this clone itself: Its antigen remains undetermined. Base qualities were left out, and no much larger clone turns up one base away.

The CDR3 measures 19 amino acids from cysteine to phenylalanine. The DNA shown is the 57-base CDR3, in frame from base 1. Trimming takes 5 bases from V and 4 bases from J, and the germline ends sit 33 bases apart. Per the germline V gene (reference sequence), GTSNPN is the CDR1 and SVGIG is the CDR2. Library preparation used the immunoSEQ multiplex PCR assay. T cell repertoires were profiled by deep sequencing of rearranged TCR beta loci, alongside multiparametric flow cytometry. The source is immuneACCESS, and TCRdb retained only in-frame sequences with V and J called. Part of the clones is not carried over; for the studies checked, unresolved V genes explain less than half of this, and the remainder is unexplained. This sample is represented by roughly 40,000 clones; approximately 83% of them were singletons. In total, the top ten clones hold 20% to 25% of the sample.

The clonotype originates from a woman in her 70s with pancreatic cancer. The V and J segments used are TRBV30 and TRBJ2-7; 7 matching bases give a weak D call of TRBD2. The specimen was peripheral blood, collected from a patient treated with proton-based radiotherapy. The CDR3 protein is CAWDANRAVGASGAYEQYF. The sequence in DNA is TGTGCCTGGGACGCAAACAGGGCGGTGGGAGCAAGCGGGGCTTACGAGCAGTACTTC.